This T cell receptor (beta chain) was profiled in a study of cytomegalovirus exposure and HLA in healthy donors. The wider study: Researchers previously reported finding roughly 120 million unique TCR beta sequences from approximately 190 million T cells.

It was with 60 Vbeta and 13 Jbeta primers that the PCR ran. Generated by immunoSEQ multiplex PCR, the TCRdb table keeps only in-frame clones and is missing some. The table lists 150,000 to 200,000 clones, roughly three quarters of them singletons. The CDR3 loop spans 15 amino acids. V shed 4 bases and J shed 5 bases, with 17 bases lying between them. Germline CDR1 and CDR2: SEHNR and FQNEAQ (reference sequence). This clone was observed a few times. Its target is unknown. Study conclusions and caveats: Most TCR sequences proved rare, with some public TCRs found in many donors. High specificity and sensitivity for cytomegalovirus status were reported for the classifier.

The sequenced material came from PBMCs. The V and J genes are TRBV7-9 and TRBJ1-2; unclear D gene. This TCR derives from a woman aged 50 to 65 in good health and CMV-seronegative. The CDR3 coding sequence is TGTGCCAGCAGCTACGAAGCCCAAGAATGGTATGGCTACACCTTC. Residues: CASSYEAQEWYGYTF. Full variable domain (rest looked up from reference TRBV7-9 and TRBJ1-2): DTGVSQNPRHKITKRGQNVTFRCDPISEHNRLYWYRQTLGQGPEFLTYFQNEAQLEKSRLLSDRFSAERPKGSFSTLEIQRTEQGDSAMYLCASSYEAQEWYGYTFGSGTRLTVV.